This TCR beta chain was obtained from a study of long-term antiretroviral therapy in people with HIV. Cryopreserved PBMC samples of roughly 1-10 million cells were used for DNA extraction. This CDR3 has 12 amino acids. An immunoSEQ assay, version v3.0, was performed at survey level. Sequencing used immunoSEQ multiplex PCR; TCRdb keeps in-frame clones, though not all of them. The sample has 25,000 to 30,000 clones; around three quarters are singletons. This clone was detected only once. The antigen is undetermined. Whole-study findings and limits: Compared with controls, HIV repertoires showed narrower CDR3 length ranges. The data indicate that diversity increased after ART but remained below transplant donor controls. ART adherence, viral resistance and therapy changes were not recorded.

This sequence joins TRBV21-1 and TRBJ2-7; TRBD2, the D gene given by the table, was not confirmed from the DNA. TRBV21-1 is assigned pseudogene status. This clonotype was obtained from a man under 40 with HIV. The sample in question was unsorted PBMCs, obtained 2.1 years after starting antiretroviral therapy. CDR3 protein: CASTPGEREQYF. CDR3 coding DNA: TGTGCCAGCACCCCCGGGGAGCGCGAGCAGTACTTC.